These 9 T cell receptor beta chains came from one sample sequenced in a study of CD8 T cells in Susac syndrome. It was with random hexamers that about 0.45 to 1 ug RNA was reverse transcribed. MiXCR, run by TCRdb on the immunoSEQ multiplex PCR reads, gives a single entry per CDR3 protein. The data contain 300,000 to 350,000 distinct CDR3 sequences, around 92% of them seen just once; the ten biggest clones take up roughly 0.07%. Input material: CD4+ T cells from PBMCs. The source is a human donor with multiple sclerosis.

This chain links TRBV12-3 or TRBV12-4 with TRBJ2-1; unclear D gene. This CDR3 comprises 11 residues. With 4 bases removed from V and 11 bases from J, the gap between germline ends came to 9 bases. The CDR3 spells CASSYGQKQFF. Here the CDR3 DNA reads TGTGCCAGCAGTTACGGGCAGAAGCAGTTCTTC.

The chain uses TRBV30 and TRBJ2-6; D is uncertain. The germline gives CDR1 GTSNPN, CDR2 SVGIG (reference sequence). V lost 0 bases and J 4 bases, leaving 4 bases between the germline ends. The CDR3 length is 13 residues. The CDR3 region is CAWSVRGANVLTF. The CDR3 DNA sequence: TGTGCCTGGAGTGTACGGGGGGCCAACGTCCTGACTTTC.

The rearrangement joins TRBV15 to TRBJ2-7; a possible D gene is TRBD1 (5 bases). Germline CDR1 is LNHNV and CDR2 is YYDKDF (reference sequence). The V and J ends lost 0 bases and 3 bases respectively, with 15 bases between them. The CDR3 has 16 amino acids. CDR3 DNA: TGTGCCACCAGCAGAGATCCTCTCCAGGGCCTCTACGAGCAGTACTTC. Its translation is CATSRDPLQGLYEQYF.

The table lists this clonotype with a few counts. The chain is built from TRBV2 and TRBJ1-4; D gene uncertain. CDR1 is SNHLY and CDR2 is FYNNEI in the germline V gene. V was trimmed by 6 bases and J by 8 bases, leaving 16 bases between them. This CDR3 is 14 amino acids long. CDR3 nucleotides: TGTGCCAGCAGACCGATGGTAGGGCGCGAAAAACTGTTTTTT. Residues: CASRPMVGREKLFF.

The chain uses TRBV7-9 and TRBJ1-2; 8 bases match TRBD1. Trimming took 6 bases from V and 8 from J; bases not matched to a gene: 8. The CDR3 is 13 amino acids. CDR1 is SEHNR and CDR2 is FQNEAQ in the germline V gene (reference sequence). Here the CDR3 reads CASSSTGVGGYTF. CDR3 bases: TGTGCCAGCAGTTCGACAGGGGTCGGGGGCTACACCTTC.

The genes are TRBV11-2 and TRBJ1-1, with 8 bases fitting TRBD1. V dropped 5 bases and J dropped 3; count of bases not matched to a gene: 8. Germline values: CDR1 SGHAT, CDR2 FQNNGV. The CDR3 length is 15 residues. CDR3 protein: CASSVGDRWDTEAFF. The DNA of the CDR3 is TGTGCCAGCAGCGTAGGGGACAGGTGGGACACTGAAGCTTTCTTT.

The chain combines TRBV9 with TRBJ2-2; TRBD2 matches at 16 bases. Germline values: CDR1 SGDLS, CDR2 YYNGEE. The CDR3 loop spans 18 amino acids. Trimming took 3 bases from V and 5 from J; bases not matched to a gene: 7. For the CDR3, the DNA is TGTGCCAGCAGCGCTACGGGACTAGCGGGAGGGCGTACCGGGGAGCTGTTTTTT. This sequence encodes CASSATGLAGGRTGELFF.

This clonotype was detected a few times. Its ends do not fully match the called genes, so a read error is possible. This chain links TRBV5-1 with TRBJ2-3; D not certain. CDR3 length: 13 amino acids. Germline CDR1 is SGHRS and CDR2 is YFSETQ. Written as DNA, the CDR3 is TGTGCCAGCAGCTTGGTCCTCACAGATACGCAGTATTTT. It specifies CASSLVLTDTQYF.

J is TRBJ1-4 and V is TRBV2; D may be TRBD1 (5 bases). The CDR3 length is 16 residues. Looked up from germline, CDR1 is SNHLY and CDR2 is FYNNEI. Trimming stripped 2 bases from V and 6 bases from J, with 16 bases between. CDR3 DNA sequence: TGTGCCAGCAGTGAATTGGGGGACGCGGTGTATGAAAAACTGTTTTTT. It translates to CASSELGDAVYEKLFF. The full variable domain, in which reference TRBV2 and TRBJ1-4 provide the parts outside the CDR3, is EPEVTQTPSHQVTQMGQEVILRCVPISNHLYFYWYRQILGQKVEFLVSFYNNEISEKSEIFDDQFSVERPDGSNFTLKIRSTKLEDSAMYFCASSELGDAVYEKLFFGSGTQLSVL.